This T cell receptor beta chain was captured by sequencing in a study of blood T cell repertoires in COVID-19. For the study at large: COVID-19 samples from acute and convalescent phases originated in the United States, Italy and Spain. PBMCs, B-cell-depleted T cells, or T cells were the source of the cDNA or gDNA that made up the material.

Per the authors' pipeline: Amplifying reference gene primers gave estimates of nucleated cell counts. Assay: immunoSEQ multiplex PCR; the TCRdb copy retains only in-frame clones and omits some. V and J calls and clone size are given by that table; D and trimming were obtained from the DNA. The data contain roughly 170,000 clones, around 79% of them singletons. V was clipped by 2 bases and J by 5 bases, with 9 bases between them. The CDR3 is 13 residues long. Per germline, CDR1 MGHRA and CDR2 YSYEKL. Followed longitudinally, the Seattle patients had been enrolled during active infection. The chain has TRBV4-1 and TRBJ2-5; D not resolved. The origin of this receptor is an older woman with COVID-19, enrolled during active disease. The sequencing input was peripheral blood. The CDR3 loop reads CASSQPGSETQYF. CDR3 coding DNA: TGCGCCAGCAGCCAACCCGGTAGTGAGACCCAGTACTTC.